This passage covers 18 T cell receptor beta chains from one sample sequenced in a study of blood T cell repertoires in COVID-19. Libraries were prepared by immunoSEQ multiplex PCR; TCRdb keeps only in-frame clonotypes and omits some of them. Among roughly 94,000 clones listed, roughly 82% were seen once. The sequenced sample was peripheral blood. The receptors were gathered from a man in his 60s with acute or convalescent COVID-19.

V is TRBV2 and J is TRBJ1-5; 8 bases map to TRBD1. The CDR3 extends over 12 amino acids. Per the germline V gene, CDR1 is SNHLY and CDR2 is FYNNEI. V lost 8 bases and J lost 7; bases outside the gene matches: 4. CDR3 nucleotide sequence: TGTGCCAGCCATTCAGGGGGCCAGCCCCAGCATTTT. Its translation: CASHSGGQPQHF.

V gene TRBV11-2 combines with J gene TRBJ1-5; 8 bases align to TRBD1. The CDR3 has 17 amino acids. V lost 5 bases, J lost 0 bases, and 9 bases stayed unmatched. CDR1 SGHAT and CDR2 FQNNGV come from the germline V gene. CDR3: CASSHGQGKTSNQPQHF. CDR3 nucleotides: TGTGCCAGCAGCCACGGACAGGGAAAAACTAGCAATCAGCCCCAGCATTTT.

The V call is TRBV7-2, the J call TRBJ1-6; D gene uncertain. This CDR3 region has 12 residues. Germline CDR1 and CDR2: SGHTA and FQGNSA. With 2 bases removed from V and 10 bases from J, the gap between germline ends came to 6 bases. CDR3 amino acids: CASSLLVSPLHF. CDR3 nucleotides: TGTGCCAGCAGCTTACTTGTCTCACCCCTCCACTTT.

This clone was observed once. V is TRBV7-6 and J is TRBJ1-5; TRBD1 might be the D (5 bases). The V end lost 2 bases, the J end lost 2 bases, and 16 bases lay between the germline ends. CDR1 and CDR2 (germline): SGHVS, FNYEAQ. The CDR3 spans 17 residues. DNA for the CDR3: TGTGCCAGCAGCTTATCAGATGGGGGGTTGGGCAATCAGCCCCAGCATTTT. It yields the protein CASSLSDGGLGNQPQHF.

The rearrangement joins TRBV7-9 to TRBJ1-6, with D perhaps matching TRBD1 (6 bases). The CDR3 loop spans 13 amino acids. Trimming removed 5 bases at V and 7 bases at J, with 9 bases between. CDR1 is SEHNR and CDR2 is FQNEAQ in the germline V gene (reference sequence). CDR3 in amino acids: CASSHRENSPLHF. For the CDR3, the DNA is TGTGCCAGCAGCCACAGGGAGAATTCACCCCTCCACTTT.

This clone was observed a few times. This CDR3 is CASSPGGRRNYGYTF. DNA for the CDR3: TGTGCCAGCAGCCCGGGGGGCAGGCGAAACTATGGCTACACCTTC. The chain joins TRBV7-2 to TRBJ1-2, with a possible D match to TRBD1 (6 bases). The CDR3 covers 15 residues. Trimming took 5 bases from V and 2 from J, leaving 15 bases between them. CDR1 and CDR2 (germline): SGHTA, FQGNSA. The whole variable domain, filled in from reference TRBV7-2 and TRBJ1-2, reads GAGVSQSPSNKVTEKGKDVELRCDPISGHTALYWYRQSLGQGLEFLIYFQGNSAPDKSGLPSDRFSAERTGGSVSTLTIQRTQQEDSAVYLCASSPGGRRNYGYTFGSGTRLTVV.

The J gene is TRBJ1-1, the V gene TRBV7-2, with 12 positions matching TRBD1. Germline-derived CDR1 and CDR2 are SGHTA and FQGNSA. The CDR3 sequence is 15 residues long. V shed 3 bases, J shed 4 bases, and the junction held 3 bases outside the gene matches. Here the CDR3 reads CASSFGTGGTTEAFF. The DNA for the CDR3 is TGTGCCAGCAGCTTCGGGACAGGGGGCACCACTGAAGCTTTCTTT.

The CDR3 DNA reads as TGTGCCAGCAGTTTGGACAGGCCCTCTAGCACAGATACGCAGTATTTT. Translated: CASSLDRPSSTDTQYF. This sequence joins TRBV11-2 and TRBJ2-3, with 7 bases aligning to TRBD1. This CDR3 is built from 16 residues. Germline lookup yields CDR1 SGHAT and CDR2 FQNNGV. V lost 6 bases, J lost 0 bases, and 9 bases stayed unmatched. Using reference TRBV11-2 and TRBJ2-3 for the parts outside the CDR3, the full variable domain is EAGVAQSPRYKIIEKRQSVAFWCNPISGHATLYWYQQILGQGPKLLIQFQNNGVVDDSQLPKDRFSAERLKGVDSTLKIQPAKLEDSAVYLCASSLDRPSSTDTQYFGPGTRLTVL.

The V call is TRBV7-7, the J call TRBJ2-7; TRBD1 matches 9 bases. After removal of 5 bases from V and 0 bases from J, the junction contained 5 bases not matched to a gene. There are 15 residues in the CDR3. Germline V gene lookup returns CDR1 SSHAT and CDR2 FNYEAQ (reference sequence). The CDR3 DNA reads as TGTGCCAGCAGCATCGGACAGGGGAGCTCCTACGAGCAGTACTTC. It yields the protein CASSIGQGSSYEQYF.

CDR3 coding DNA: TGTGCCAGCAGCCCGGCGGGTAGCGTGCGTTACAATGAGCAGTTCTTC. Its protein product is CASSPAGSVRYNEQFF. The chain is built from TRBV14 and TRBJ2-1, with a tentative D call TRBD2 (5 bases). Germline-derived CDR1 and CDR2 are SGHDN and FVKESK. Trimming removed 4 bases at V and 4 bases at J, with 17 bases between. The CDR3 length is 16 residues. Full variable domain (outside the CDR3, taken from reference TRBV14 and TRBJ2-1): EAGVTQFPSHSVIEKGQTVTLRCDPISGHDNLYWYRRVMGKEIKFLLHFVKESKQDESGMPNNRFLAERTGGTYSTLKVQPAELEDSGVYFCASSPAGSVRYNEQFFGPGTRLTVL.

This rearrangement joins TRBV11-2 to TRBJ1-4, with 7 nucleotides matching TRBD1. The length of the CDR3 is 14 residues. The germline CDR1 and CDR2 sequences are SGHAT and FQNNGV. V trimming: 6 bases; J trimming: 7 bases; junction bases outside the gene matches: 8. The CDR3 region has the DNA TGTGCCAGCAGTTTGCCAGGGGGTAGTGAAAAACTGTTTTTT. Translation: CASSLPGGSEKLFF.

This sequence joins TRBV11-2 and TRBJ1-5; weak D call: TRBD1 (5 bases). Germline-derived CDR1 and CDR2 are SGHAT and FQNNGV. Trimming removed 6 bases at V and 4 bases at J, with 13 bases between. The CDR3 is made up of 14 amino acids. The CDR3 spells CASRGVGVNQPQHF. For the CDR3, the DNA is TGTGCCAGCAGAGGGGTAGGGGTAAATCAGCCCCAGCATTTT.

The V call is TRBV7-2, the J call TRBJ2-7; D unresolved. The CDR3 has 13 amino acids. V gave up 5 bases and J gave up 7 bases, with 15 bases separating them. Germline CDR1 SGHTA, CDR2 FQGNSA. CDR3 coding DNA: TGTGCCAGCAGCCCCCTCATTGAGGAAGAGCAGTACTTC. Amino acid sequence: CASSPLIEEEQYF.

The chain employs TRBV9 and TRBJ1-1; a possible D gene is TRBD1 (6 bases). Looked up from germline, CDR1 is SGDLS and CDR2 is YYNGEE. The CDR3 runs to 19 residues. V was cut by 1 base and J by 2 bases, with 24 bases left in between. CDR3 in amino acids: CASSVTGQTRLGGNTEAFF. CDR3 in DNA: TGTGCCAGCAGCGTAACTGGGCAGACCCGGCTAGGGGGAAACACTGAAGCTTTCTTT.

The V and J genes are TRBV9 and TRBJ2-1; 7 nucleotides align to TRBD1. The germline gives CDR1 SGDLS, CDR2 YYNGEE. The CDR3 is made up of 15 amino acids. V lost 3 bases, J lost 3 bases, and 6 bases stayed unmatched. The CDR3 here is CASSAPGQIYNEQFF. CDR3 sequence (DNA): TGTGCCAGCAGCGCTCCGGGACAGATCTACAATGAGCAGTTCTTC.

V and J are TRBV7-8 and TRBJ2-7; 9 bases fit TRBD2. The V segment lost 5 bases and the J segment 5 bases; nucleotides outside the gene matches: 13. This CDR3 spans 16 amino acids. Germline CDR1 reads SGHVS; CDR2 reads FQNEAQ. Here the CDR3 reads CASSPSPSGVGHEQYV. The CDR3 bases are TGTGCCAGCAGCCCTTCTCCTAGCGGGGTCGGCCACGAGCAGTACGTC.

This chain joins TRBV28 and TRBJ2-2; a weak D match, TRBD1 (5 bases). Germline V CDR1 and CDR2: MDHEN, SYDVKM. V was shortened by 2 bases and J by 3 bases, with 10 bases between the two germline ends. This CDR3 is built from 15 residues. This CDR3 reads CASSLGGAHTGELFF. The CDR3 region has the DNA TGTGCCAGCAGTTTAGGTGGGGCGCACACCGGGGAGCTGTTTTTT.

The rearrangement joins TRBV6-1 to TRBJ2-7; 7 positions match TRBD1. CDR1 and CDR2 from the germline V gene are MNHNS and SASEGT. This CDR3 has 16 residues. V shed 4 bases, J shed 4 bases, and the junction held 13 bases outside the gene matches. The CDR3 region has the DNA TGTGCCAGCAGTGCGACCTCGACAGGGTTCTTTTACGAGCAGTACGTC. Protein product: CASSATSTGFFYEQYV.